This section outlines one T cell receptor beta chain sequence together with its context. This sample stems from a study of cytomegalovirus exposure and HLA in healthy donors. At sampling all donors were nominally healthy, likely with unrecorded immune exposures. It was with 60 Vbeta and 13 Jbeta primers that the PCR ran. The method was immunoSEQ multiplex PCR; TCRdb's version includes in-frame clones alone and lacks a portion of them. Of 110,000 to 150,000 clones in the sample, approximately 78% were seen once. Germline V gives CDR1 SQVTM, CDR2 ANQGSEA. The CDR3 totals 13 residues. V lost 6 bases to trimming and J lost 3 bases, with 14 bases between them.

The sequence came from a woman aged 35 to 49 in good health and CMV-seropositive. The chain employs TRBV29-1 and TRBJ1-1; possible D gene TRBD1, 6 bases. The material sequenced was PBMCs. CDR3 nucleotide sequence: TGCAGCGTCTTGACAGGAGCAGACACTGAAGCTTTCTTT. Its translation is CSVLTGADTEAFF.